Here is one T cell receptor beta chain with its context. The data belong to a study of blood T cell repertoires in COVID-19. Assay used: immunoSEQ multiplex PCR; TCRdb lists only in-frame clones, some missing. The sample carries about 350,000 clones, 86% recorded once. The sequence was collected from a woman in her sixties with COVID-19, enrolled during active disease. Sequenced input: peripheral blood.

CDR3 in DNA: TGTGCCAGCTCCCCCGCGGGGTCAGAGGAGCAGTACTTC. It is translated as CASSPAGSEEQYF. The rearrangement uses TRBV18 and TRBJ2-7, with D possibly TRBD2 on 6 matching bases. This CDR3 comprises 13 residues. The V gene's germline CDR1 is KGHSH and CDR2 LQKENI. The ends were cut back, 6 bases at V and 7 bases at J, with 16 bases in the middle.